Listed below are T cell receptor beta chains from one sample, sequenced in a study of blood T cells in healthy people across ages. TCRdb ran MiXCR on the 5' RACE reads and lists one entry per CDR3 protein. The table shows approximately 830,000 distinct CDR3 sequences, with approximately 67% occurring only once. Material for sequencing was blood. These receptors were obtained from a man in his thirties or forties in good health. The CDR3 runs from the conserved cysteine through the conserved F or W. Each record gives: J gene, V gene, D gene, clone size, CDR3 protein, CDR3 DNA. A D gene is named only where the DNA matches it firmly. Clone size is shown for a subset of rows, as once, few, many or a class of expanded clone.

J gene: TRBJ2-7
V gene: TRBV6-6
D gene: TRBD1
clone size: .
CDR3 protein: CASSPMTGNEQYF
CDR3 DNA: TGTGCCAGCAGTCCAATGACAGGGAACGAGCAGTACTTC

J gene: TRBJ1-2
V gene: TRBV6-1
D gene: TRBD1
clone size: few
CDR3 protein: CASTSYAGTGGYWGGYTF
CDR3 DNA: TGTGCCAGCACCAGTTACGCAGGGACAGGGGGTTATTGGGGAGGCTACACCTTC

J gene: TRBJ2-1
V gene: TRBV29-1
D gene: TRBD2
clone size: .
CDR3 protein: CSVGWGPQRGAPSSYNEQFF
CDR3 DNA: TGCAGCGTTGGGTGGGGCCCCCAGCGGGGGGCCCCTAGCTCCTACAATGAGCAGTTCTTC

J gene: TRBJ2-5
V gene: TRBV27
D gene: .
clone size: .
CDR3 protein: CASSLGEVQYF
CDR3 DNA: TGTGCCAGCAGTCTCGGGGAGGTGCAGTACTTC

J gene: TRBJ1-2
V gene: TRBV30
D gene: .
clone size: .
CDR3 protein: CACQQEFNYGYTF
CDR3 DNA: TGTGCCTGTCAACAGGAATTTAACTATGGCTACACCTTC

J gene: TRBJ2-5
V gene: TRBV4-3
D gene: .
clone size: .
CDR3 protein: CASSQDQQGRETQYF
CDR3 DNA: TGCGCCAGCAGCCAAGATCAACAGGGTCGAGAGACCCAGTACTTC

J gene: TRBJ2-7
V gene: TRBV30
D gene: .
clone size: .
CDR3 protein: CAWGATGGSGYEQYF
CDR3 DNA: TGTGCCTGGGGGGCGACAGGTGGGTCGGGCTACGAGCAGTACTTC

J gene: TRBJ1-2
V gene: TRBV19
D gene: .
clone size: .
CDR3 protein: CASSIGPNGHGGYTF
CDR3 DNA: TGTGCCAGTAGTATCGGGCCGAACGGCCATGGAGGCTACACCTTC

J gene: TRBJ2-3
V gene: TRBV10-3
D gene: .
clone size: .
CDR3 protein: CAIGRDTDTDTQYF
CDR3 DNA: TGTGCCATCGGGAGGGACACTGACACAGATACGCAGTATTTT

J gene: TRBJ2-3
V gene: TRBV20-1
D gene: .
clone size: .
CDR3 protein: CSARGINVDTQYF
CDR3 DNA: TGCAGTGCTAGAGGGATTAACGTAGATACGCAGTATTTT

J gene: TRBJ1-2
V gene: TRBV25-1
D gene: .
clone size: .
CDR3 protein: CASSEFGEQNYGYTF
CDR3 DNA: TGTGCCAGCAGTGAATTTGGGGAACAGAACTATGGCTACACCTTC

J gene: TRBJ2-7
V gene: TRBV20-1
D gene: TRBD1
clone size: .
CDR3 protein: CSARDPGTVRSSYEQYF
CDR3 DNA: TGCAGTGCTAGGGACCCCGGGACAGTCCGCAGCTCCTACGAGCAGTACTTC

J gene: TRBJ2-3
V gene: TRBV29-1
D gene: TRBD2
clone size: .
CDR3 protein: CSVESLIAGDGTQYF
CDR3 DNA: TGCAGCGTTGAAAGTTTAATAGCGGGGGACGGTACGCAGTATTTT

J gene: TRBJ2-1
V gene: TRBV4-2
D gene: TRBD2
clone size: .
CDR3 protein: CASSLVAGGPDGQFF
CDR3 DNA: TGTGCCAGCAGCTTAGTAGCGGGGGGGCCAGATGGGCAGTTCTTC

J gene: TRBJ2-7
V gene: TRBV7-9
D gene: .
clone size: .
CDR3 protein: CASTSNPDEQYF
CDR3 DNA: TGTGCCAGCACCTCTAACCCGGACGAGCAGTACTTC

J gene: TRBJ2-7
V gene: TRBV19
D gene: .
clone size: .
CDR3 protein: CASSKQGFEQYF
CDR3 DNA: TGTGCCAGTAGTAAACAGGGATTCGAGCAGTACTTC

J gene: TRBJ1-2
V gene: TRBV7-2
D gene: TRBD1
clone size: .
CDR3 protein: CASSWDREVLGYTF
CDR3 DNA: TGTGCCAGCAGCTGGGACAGGGAGGTGTTGGGCTACACCTTC

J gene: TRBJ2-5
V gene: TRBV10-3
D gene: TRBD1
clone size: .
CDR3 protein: CAISSQGETQYF
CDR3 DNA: TGTGCCATCAGTTCACAGGGGGAGACCCAGTACTTC

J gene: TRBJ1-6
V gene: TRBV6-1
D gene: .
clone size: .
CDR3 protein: CASSHEGGTDSPLHF
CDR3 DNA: TGTGCCAGCAGTCACGAAGGCGGAACGGATTCACCCCTCCACTTT

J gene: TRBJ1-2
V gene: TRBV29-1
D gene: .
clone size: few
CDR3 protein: CSVEVAGTRYGYTF
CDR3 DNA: TGCAGCGTTGAGGTCGCCGGGACACGCTATGGCTACACCTTC

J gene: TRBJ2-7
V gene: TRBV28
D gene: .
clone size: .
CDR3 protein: CASSFREEQYF
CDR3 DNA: TGTGCCAGCAGTTTCAGGGAGGAGCAGTACTTC

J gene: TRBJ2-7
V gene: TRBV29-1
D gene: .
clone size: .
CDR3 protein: CSVYGGAGYEQYF
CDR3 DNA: TGCAGCGTTTATGGGGGCGCCGGGTACGAGCAGTACTTC

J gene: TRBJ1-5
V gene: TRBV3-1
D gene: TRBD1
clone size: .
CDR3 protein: CASSLGGTGENQPQHF
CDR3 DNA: TGTGCCAGCAGCCTCGGGGGGACAGGGGAGAATCAGCCCCAGCATTTT

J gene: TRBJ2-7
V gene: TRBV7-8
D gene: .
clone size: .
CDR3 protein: CASSLAAGSTYEQYF
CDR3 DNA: TGTGCCAGCAGCTTAGCCGCGGGCAGTACCTACGAGCAGTACTTC

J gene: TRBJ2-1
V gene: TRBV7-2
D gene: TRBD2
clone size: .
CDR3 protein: CASRPPGLETAEQFF
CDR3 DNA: TGTGCCAGCAGACCTCCGGGACTAGAGACGGCTGAGCAGTTCTTC

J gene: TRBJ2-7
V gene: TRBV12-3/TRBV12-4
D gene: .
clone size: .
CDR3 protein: CASSSGVWVEQYF
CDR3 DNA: TGTGCCAGCAGCTCAGGGGTTTGGGTCGAGCAGTACTTC

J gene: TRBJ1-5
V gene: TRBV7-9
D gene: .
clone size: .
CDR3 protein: CASSFKGQPQHF
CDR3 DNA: TGTGCCAGCAGCTTCAAGGGCCAGCCCCAGCATTTT

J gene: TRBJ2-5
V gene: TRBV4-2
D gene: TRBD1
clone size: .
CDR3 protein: CASSQGDRGNEQYF
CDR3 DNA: TGTGCCAGCAGCCAAGGGGACAGAGGGAATGAGCAGTACTTC

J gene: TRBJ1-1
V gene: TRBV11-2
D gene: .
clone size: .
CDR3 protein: CASSLLTGSNTEAFF
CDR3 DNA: TGTGCCAGCAGCTTATTGACAGGATCGAACACTGAAGCTTTCTTT

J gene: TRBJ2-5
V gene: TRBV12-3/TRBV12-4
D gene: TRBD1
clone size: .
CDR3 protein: CASRGPRDSTQETQYF
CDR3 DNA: TGTGCCAGCAGGGGACCTAGGGACAGCACTCAAGAGACCCAGTACTTC

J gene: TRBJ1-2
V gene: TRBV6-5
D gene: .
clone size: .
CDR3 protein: CASSNQGRFGGYTF
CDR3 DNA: TGTGCCAGCAGCAACCAGGGCCGATTTGGAGGCTACACCTTC

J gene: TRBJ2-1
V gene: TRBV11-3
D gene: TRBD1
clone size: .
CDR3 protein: CASSSYGTGIGEQFF
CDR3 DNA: TGTGCCAGCAGCTCTTACGGGACAGGGATCGGTGAGCAGTTCTTC

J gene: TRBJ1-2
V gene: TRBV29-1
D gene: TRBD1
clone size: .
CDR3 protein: CSVSGQGRYGYTF
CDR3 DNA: TGCAGCGTATCGGGACAGGGAAGATATGGCTACACCTTC

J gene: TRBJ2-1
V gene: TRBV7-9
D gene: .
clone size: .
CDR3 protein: CASSLETANEQFF
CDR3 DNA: TGTGCCAGCAGCTTAGAAACCGCGAATGAGCAGTTCTTC

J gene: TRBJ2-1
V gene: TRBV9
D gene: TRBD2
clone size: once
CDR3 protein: CASSVDSGGAYEQFF
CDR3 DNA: TGTGCCAGCAGCGTAGATAGCGGGGGGGCATATGAGCAGTTCTTC

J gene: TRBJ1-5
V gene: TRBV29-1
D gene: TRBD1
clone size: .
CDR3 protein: CSVVGQGSDQPQHF
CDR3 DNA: TGCAGCGTAGTAGGACAGGGAAGCGATCAGCCCCAGCATTTT

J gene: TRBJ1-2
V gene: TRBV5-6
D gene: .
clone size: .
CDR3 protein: CASSFVSGRNYGYTF
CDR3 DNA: TGTGCCAGCAGCTTCGTCTCAGGGCGAAACTATGGCTACACCTTC

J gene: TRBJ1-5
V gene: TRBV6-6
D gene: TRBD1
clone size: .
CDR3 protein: CASSGDRANQPQHF
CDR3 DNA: TGTGCCAGCAGCGGGGACAGGGCGAATCAGCCCCAGCATTTT

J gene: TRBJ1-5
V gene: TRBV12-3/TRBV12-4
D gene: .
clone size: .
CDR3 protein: CASAAVGHQPQHF
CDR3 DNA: TGTGCCAGCGCGGCAGTAGGTCATCAGCCCCAGCATTTT

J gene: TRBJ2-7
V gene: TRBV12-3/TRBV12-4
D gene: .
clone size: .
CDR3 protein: CASLNAQIKAYEQYF
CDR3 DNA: TGTGCCAGCCTGAACGCTCAGATAAAAGCCTACGAGCAGTACTTC

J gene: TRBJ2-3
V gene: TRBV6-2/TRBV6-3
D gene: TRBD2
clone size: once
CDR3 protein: CASSPGLAARFVLTDTQYF
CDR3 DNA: TGTGCCAGCAGCCCTGGACTAGCTGCCCGGTTTGTTCTCACAGATACGCAGTATTTT

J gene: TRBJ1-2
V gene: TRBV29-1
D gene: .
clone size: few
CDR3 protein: CSVEGQGYGYTF
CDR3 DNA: TGCAGCGTTGAAGGGCAGGGGTATGGCTACACCTTC

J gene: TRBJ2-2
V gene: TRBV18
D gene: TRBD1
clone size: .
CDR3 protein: CASSPQPGQMNTGELFF
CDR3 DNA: TGTGCCAGCTCACCGCAACCGGGACAGATGAACACCGGGGAGCTGTTTTTT

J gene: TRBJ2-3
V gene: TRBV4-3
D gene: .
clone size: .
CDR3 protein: CASSQVGKRPDTQYF
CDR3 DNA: TGCGCCAGCAGCCAAGTGGGTAAACGCCCAGATACGCAGTATTTT